Given below is one T cell receptor beta chain in context. Antigen: not known. V gave up 0 bases and J gave up 4 bases; unmatched junction bases: 4. The CDR3 loop spans 15 amino acids. Germline assignment: CDR1 MNHEY and CDR2 SVGAGI. Produced via immunoSEQ multiplex PCR; TCRdb's table is partial and in-frame only. The repertoire includes more than 95,000 clones, less than 95% of them detected once, and under 0.9% sits in the top ten. This entry is derived from a study of OX40 agonist ivuxolimab in advanced cancers. General study findings and limits: Among the least clonally expanded were partial responders at 0.1-3.0 mg/kg. Clones of CD4+ and CD8+ blood T cells grew by week 6 at doses of 0.1 to 3.0 mg/kg.

V usage is TRBV6-5 and J usage is TRBJ2-7; 9 bases align to TRBD1. The material sequenced was CD4+ or CD8+ T cells sorted from blood, taken in a trial of the OX40 agonist ivuxolimab. The sequence was collected from an adult with an advanced solid tumor such as melanoma, head and neck, liver or kidney cancer. The CDR3 DNA is TGTGCCAGCAGTTACTCGGGGACAGGGAGATACGAGCAGTACTTC. It translates to CASSYSGTGRYEQYF.